The following is a TCR beta chain sequence with its context. Its specificity is not known. The time point is: patch test 1, 2 weeks after DPC sensitization. Stated treatment: therapeutic diphenylcyclopropenone sensitization with weekly scalp DPC. Staff drew blood before applying each patch test. V lost 2 bases to trimming and J lost 3 bases, with 22 bases between them. The CDR3 length is 18 residues. Germline V gene lookup returns CDR1 SEHNR and CDR2 FQNEAQ (reference sequence). Via MiXCR, TCRdb re-called the RACE reads, giving one row per CDR3 protein. The table records approximately 80,000 distinct CDR3 sequences, under 9% of them present only once. The data stem from a study of human T cells and chemical hapten exposure. Study-level findings and limits: Because all patients had alopecia, their immune responses might differ from healthy ones.

This receptor was taken from a woman in her thirties with alopecia areata. Some clones in this sample may be carry-over from other donors' samples. The chain has TRBV7-9 and TRBJ1-1; D is possibly TRBD1 (5 bases). Specimen: whole blood, collected in connection with sensitization to the hapten diphenylcyclopropenone (DPC). DNA of the CDR3: TGTGCCAGCAGCTTATACGAGGGCGCCGGCTTGGGGGACACTGAAGCTTTCTTT. Translating gives CASSLYEGAGLGDTEAFF.